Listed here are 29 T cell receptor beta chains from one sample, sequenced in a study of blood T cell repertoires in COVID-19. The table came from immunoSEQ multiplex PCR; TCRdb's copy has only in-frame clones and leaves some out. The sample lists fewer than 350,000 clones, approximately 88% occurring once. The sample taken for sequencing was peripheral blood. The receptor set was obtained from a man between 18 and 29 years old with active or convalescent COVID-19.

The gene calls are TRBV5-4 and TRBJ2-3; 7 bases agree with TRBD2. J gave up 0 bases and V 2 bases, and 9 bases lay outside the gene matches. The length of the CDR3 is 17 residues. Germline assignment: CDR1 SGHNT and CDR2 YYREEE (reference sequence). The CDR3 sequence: CASSFKSGAISTDTQYF. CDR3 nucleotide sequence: TGTGCCAGCAGCTTTAAGAGCGGGGCTATAAGCACAGATACGCAGTATTTT.

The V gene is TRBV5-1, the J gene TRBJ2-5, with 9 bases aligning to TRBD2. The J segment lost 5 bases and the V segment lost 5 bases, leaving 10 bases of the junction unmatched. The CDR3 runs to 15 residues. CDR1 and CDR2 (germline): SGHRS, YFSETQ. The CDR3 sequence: CASSSTGTSSETQYF. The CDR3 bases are TGCGCCAGCAGTTCCACCGGGACTAGCTCGGAGACCCAGTACTTC.

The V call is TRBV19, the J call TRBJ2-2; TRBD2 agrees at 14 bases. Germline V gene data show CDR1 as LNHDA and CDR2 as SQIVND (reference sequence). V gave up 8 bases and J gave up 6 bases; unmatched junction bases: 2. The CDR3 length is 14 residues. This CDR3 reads CASETSGGAGELFF. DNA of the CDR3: TGTGCCAGTGAGACTAGCGGGGGGGCCGGGGAGCTGTTTTTT.

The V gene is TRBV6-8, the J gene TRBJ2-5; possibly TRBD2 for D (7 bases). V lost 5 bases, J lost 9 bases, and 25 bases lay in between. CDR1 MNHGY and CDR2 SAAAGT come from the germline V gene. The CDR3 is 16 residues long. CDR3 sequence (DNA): TGTGCCAGCAGTACGCCGCGGGGGCCCCGTAAGACGGCCCAGTACTTC. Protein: CASSTPRGPRKTAQYF.

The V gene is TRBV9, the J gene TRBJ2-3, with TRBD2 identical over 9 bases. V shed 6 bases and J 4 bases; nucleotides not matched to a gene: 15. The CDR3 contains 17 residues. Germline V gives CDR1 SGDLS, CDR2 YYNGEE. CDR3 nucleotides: TGTGCCAGCACCCGAGGAGCTAGCGGGGCGACTTCAGATACGCAGTATTTT. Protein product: CASTRGASGATSDTQYF.

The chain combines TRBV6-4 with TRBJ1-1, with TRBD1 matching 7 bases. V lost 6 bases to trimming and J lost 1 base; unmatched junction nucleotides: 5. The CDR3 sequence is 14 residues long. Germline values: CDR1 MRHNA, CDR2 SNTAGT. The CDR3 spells CASSKTGENTEAFF. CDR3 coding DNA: TGTGCCAGCAGCAAAACAGGGGAGAACACTGAAGCTTTCTTT.

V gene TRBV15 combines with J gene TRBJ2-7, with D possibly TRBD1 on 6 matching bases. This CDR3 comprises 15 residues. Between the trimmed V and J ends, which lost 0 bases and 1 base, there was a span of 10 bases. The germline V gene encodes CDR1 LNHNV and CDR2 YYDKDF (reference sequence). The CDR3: CATSRDRGSSYEQYF. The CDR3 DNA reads TGTGCCACCAGCAGAGACAGGGGAAGTTCCTACGAGCAGTACTTC.

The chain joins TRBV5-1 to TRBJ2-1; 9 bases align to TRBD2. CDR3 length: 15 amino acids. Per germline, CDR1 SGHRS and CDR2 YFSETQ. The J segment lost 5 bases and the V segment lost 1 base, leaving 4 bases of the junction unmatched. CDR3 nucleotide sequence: TGCGCCAGCAGCTTGTTAGCGGGGGATAACAATGAGCAGTTCTTC. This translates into CASSLLAGDNNEQFF.

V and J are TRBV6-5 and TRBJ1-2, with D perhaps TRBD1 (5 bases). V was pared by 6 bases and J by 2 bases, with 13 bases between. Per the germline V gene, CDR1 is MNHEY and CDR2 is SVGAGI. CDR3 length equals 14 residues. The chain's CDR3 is CASSLGRTNYGYTF. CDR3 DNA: TGTGCCAGCAGCCTCGGCAGGACAAACTATGGCTACACCTTC.

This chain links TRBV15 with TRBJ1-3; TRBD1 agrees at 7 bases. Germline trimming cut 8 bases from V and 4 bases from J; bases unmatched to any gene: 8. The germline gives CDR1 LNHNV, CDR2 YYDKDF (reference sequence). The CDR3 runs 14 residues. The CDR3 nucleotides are TGTGCCACCTCCCCTAGGGGGCCAGGAAACACCATATATTTT. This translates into CATSPRGPGNTIYF.

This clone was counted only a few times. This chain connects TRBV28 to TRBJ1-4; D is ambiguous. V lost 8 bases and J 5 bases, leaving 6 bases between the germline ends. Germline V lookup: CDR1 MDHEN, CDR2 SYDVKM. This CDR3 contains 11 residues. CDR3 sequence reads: CASGGNEKLFF. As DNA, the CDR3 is TGTGCCAGCGGCGGCAATGAAAAACTGTTTTTT.

CDR3 loop: CASSVGAGRGAAGELFF. The CDR3 DNA reads as TGTGCCAGCAGCGTAGGAGCAGGGAGGGGGGCCGCCGGGGAGCTGTTTTTT. The rearrangement links TRBV9 to TRBJ2-2, with D tentatively TRBD2 (7 bases). The V gene's germline CDR1 is SGDLS and CDR2 YYNGEE. The CDR3 covers 17 residues. With 0 bases removed from V and 6 bases from J, the gap between germline ends came to 18 bases.

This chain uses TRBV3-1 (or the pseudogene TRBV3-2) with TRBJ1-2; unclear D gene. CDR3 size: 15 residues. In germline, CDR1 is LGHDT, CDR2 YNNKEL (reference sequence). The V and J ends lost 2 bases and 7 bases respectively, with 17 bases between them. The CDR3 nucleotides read TGTGCCAGCAGCCAACTGGTTCGGGGTTTGGCTGGCTACACCTTC. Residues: CASSQLVRGLAGYTF.

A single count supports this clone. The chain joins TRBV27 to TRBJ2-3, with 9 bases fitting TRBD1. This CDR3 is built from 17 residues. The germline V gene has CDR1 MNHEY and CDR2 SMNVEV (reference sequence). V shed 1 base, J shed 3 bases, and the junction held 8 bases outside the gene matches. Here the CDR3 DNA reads TGTGCCAGCAGTTTATGGGGACAGGGAAAGTTTACAGATACGCAGTATTTT. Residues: CASSLWGQGKFTDTQYF.

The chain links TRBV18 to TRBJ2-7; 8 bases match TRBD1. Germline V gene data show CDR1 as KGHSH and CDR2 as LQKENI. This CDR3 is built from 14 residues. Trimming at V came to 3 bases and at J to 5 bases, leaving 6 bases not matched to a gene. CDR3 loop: CASSPIRGPDEQYF. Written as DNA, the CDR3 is TGTGCCAGCTCACCGATCAGGGGGCCCGACGAGCAGTACTTC.

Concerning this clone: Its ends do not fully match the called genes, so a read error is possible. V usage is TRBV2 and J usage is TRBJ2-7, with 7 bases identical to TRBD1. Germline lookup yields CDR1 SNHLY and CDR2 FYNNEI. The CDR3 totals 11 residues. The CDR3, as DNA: TGTGCCAGCGGATTTGAGACAGGGACCGACTTC. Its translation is CASGFETGTDF.

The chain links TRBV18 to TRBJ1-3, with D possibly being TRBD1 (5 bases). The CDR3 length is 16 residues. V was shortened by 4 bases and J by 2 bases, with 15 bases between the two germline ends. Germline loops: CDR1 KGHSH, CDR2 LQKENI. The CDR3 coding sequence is TGTGCCAGCTCACTCGAACCACAGGCCGCTGGAAACACCATATATTTT. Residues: CASSLEPQAAGNTIYF.

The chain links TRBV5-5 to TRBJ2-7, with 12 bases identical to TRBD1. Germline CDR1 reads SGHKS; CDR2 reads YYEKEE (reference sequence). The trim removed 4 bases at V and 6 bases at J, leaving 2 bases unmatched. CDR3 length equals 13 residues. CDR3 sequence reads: CASSGTGGFEQYF. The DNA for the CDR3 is TGTGCCAGCAGCGGGACAGGGGGCTTCGAGCAGTACTTC. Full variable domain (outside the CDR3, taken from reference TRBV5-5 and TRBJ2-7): DAGVTQSPTHLIKTRGQQVTLRCSPISGHKSVSWYQQVLGQGPQFIFQYYEKEERGRGNFPDRFSARQFPNYSSELNVNALLLGDSALYLCASSGTGGFEQYFGPGTRLTVT.

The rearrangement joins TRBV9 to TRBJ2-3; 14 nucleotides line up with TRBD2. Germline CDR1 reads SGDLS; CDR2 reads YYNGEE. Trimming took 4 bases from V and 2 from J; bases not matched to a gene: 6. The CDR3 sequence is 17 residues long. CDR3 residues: CASSTGTSGGVTDTQYF. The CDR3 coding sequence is TGTGCCAGCAGCACCGGGACTAGCGGGGGAGTCACAGATACGCAGTATTTT.

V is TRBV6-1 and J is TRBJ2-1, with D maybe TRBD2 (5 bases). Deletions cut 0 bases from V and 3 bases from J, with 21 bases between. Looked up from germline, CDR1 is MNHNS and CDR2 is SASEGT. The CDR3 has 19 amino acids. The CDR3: CASSEAQLPREDLYNEQFF. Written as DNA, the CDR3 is TGTGCCAGCAGTGAAGCACAGCTCCCTCGGGAAGACCTCTACAATGAGCAGTTCTTC.

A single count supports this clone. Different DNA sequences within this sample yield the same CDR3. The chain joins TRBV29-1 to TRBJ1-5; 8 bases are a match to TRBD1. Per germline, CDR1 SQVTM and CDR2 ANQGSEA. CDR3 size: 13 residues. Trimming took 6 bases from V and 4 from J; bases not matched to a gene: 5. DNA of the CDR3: TGCAGCGTGACGACAGGGGTGAATCAGCCCCAGCATTTT. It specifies CSVTTGVNQPQHF.

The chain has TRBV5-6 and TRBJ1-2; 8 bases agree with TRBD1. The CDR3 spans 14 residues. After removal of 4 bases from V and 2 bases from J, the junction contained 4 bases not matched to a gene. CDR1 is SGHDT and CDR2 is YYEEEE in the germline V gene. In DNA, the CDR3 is TGTGCCAGCAGCAGGACAGGGACGAACTATGGCTACACCTTC. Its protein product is CASSRTGTNYGYTF.

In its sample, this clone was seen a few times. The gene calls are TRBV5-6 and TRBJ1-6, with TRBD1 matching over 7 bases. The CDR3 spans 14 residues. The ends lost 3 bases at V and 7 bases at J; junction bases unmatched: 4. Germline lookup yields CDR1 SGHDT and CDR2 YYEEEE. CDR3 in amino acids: CASSYDRENSPLHF. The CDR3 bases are TGTGCCAGCAGCTACGACAGGGAAAATTCACCCCTCCACTTT.

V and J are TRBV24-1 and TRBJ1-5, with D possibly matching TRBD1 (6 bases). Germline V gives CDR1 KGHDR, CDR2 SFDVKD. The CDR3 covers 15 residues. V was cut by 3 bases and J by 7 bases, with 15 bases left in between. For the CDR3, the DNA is TGTGCCACCAGTGATCGGGGGCAGGGAGGGCAGCCCCAGCATTTT. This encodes CATSDRGQGGQPQHF.

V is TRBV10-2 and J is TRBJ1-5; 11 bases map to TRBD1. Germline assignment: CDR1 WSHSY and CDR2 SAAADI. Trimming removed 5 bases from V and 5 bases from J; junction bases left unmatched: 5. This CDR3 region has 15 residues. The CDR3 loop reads CASSPGQGGDQPQHF. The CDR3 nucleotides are TGCGCCAGCAGTCCGGGACAGGGGGGCGATCAGCCCCAGCATTTT.

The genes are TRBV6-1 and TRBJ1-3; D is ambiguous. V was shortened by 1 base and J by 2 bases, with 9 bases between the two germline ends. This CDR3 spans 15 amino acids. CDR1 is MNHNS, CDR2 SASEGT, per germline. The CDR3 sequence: CASSEVRLPGNTIYF. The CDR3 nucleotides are TGTGCCAGCAGTGAAGTAAGACTGCCTGGAAACACCATATATTTT.

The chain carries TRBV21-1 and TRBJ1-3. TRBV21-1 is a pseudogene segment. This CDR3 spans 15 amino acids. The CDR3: CASSKGGEGGNTIYF. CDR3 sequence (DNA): TGTGCCAGCAGCAAAGGGGGGGAGGGTGGAAACACCATATATTTT.

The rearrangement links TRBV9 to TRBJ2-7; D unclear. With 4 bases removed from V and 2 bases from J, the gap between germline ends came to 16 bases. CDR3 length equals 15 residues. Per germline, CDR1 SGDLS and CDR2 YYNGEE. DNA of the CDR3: TGTGCCAGCAGCCCGACGCAGACTGCAACCTACGAGCAGTACTTC. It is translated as CASSPTQTATYEQYF.

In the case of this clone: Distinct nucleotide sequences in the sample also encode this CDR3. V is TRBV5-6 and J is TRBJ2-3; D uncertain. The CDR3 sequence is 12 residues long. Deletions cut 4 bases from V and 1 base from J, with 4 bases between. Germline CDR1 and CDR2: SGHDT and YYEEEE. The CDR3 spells CASSTGTDTQYF. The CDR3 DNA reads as TGTGCCAGCAGCACAGGCACAGATACGCAGTATTTT.